This T cell receptor (beta chain) was found in a study of blood T cell repertoires in COVID-19 (dated by TCRdb to between 2020 and 2021). Study-level background: Samples covering the acute and convalescent phases of COVID-19 were provided by collaborators in the United States, Italy and Spain. The dataset comprised deeply sampled blood TCRbeta repertoires from subjects exposed to, actively infected with, or recovered from COVID-19. The samples were drawn from the first 160 participants of the ongoing ImmuneRACE study and from 1,254 subjects provided by 6 global collaborators. The repertoires were released in a freely available public database intended as a resource for research on the immune response to SARS-CoV-2. The sample metadata nearly always contained a de-identified subject ID, COVID-19 status, age in years and sex. The prospective study material was composed of cDNA or gDNA derived from T cells, B-cell-depleted T cells, or PBMCs. Where available, HLA class I and class II types were taken from metadata supplied by the sample provider and were not determined by assay-based typing.

This clone was detected only once. Its antigen specificity is not known. Base qualities are not provided; no much larger clone lies one nucleotide away. Enrolling through a virtual design, the prospective study's participants ranged in age from roughly 18 to 89 years and lived across around 25 United States geographic areas. To assign participants to cohorts, the prospective study relied on clinical history that participants themselves reported in a screening survey and a study questionnaire. ImmuneRACE Cohort 3 recovered participants were defined by two consecutive negative NP/OP PCR tests, healthcare professional clearance, or symptom resolution. In the prospective study, whole blood, serum and a nasopharyngeal or oropharyngeal swab were collected from each participant by mobile phlebotomists. Prospective study participants could optionally give additional blood draws and questionnaires over an approximately 2-month period. Prospective study blood samples were shipped either frozen or at room temperature before DNA extraction.

TCRbeta CDR3 regions were amplified from genomic DNA using the immunoSEQ Assay, a bias-controlled multiplex PCR. On the authors' methods: Nucleated cell counts per sample were estimated from amplification of reference gene primers within the assay. To quantify the absolute abundance of each unique TCRbeta CDR3 rearrangement, sequence reads were collapsed and filtered. For each sample, productive Simpson clonality was calculated by taking the square root of Simpson's diversity index across productive rearrangements. As stored in TCRdb, this immuneACCESS dataset retains in-frame rearrangements with V and J assigned. A fraction of the clones does not appear; measured against another copy, unresolved V genes explain less than half of the discrepancy, and the remainder lacks a known reason. The V and J calls and clone size come from that table; D and trimming were worked out from the DNA. The sample table holds 150,000 or so clones, of which 86% were seen once. Together, the top ten hold under 4.5% of the sample.

The paper as a whole reports these results and caveats: The amount of clinical and demographic metadata varied by source and participant and was provided uncurated.

In the germline V gene, CDR1 corresponds to SGHRS and CDR2 to YFSETQ. Trimming accounts for 6 bases at V and 6 bases at J, while the number of junction bases matched to no gene is 8. Including the terminal cysteine and phenylalanine, the CDR3 comprises 13 residues. The DNA shown is the 39-base CDR3, in frame from base 1. This TCR derives from a man aged 45-60 years who had recovered from COVID-19. The rearranged segments are TRBV5-1 and TRBJ2-7; TRBD2 matches 8 bases in the middle. Input material: PBMCs or T cells enriched from blood (not recorded which). This receptor carries the CDR3 CASTTREGGEQYF. The sequence in DNA is TGCGCCAGCACTACCCGGGAGGGGGGCGAGCAGTACTTC.